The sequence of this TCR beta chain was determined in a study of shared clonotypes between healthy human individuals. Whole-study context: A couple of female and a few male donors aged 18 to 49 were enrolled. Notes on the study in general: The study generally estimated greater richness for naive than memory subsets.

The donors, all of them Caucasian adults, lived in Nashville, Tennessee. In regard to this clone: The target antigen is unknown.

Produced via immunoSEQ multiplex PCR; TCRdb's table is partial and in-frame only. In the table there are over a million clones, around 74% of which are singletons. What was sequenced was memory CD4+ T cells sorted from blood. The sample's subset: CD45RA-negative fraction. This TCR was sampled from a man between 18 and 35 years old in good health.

The CDR3 coding sequence is TGTGCCAGCAGCTTATTGTCAATCGGGGGGGCGTTTCGTTCCGATACGCAGTATTTT. The encoded protein is CASSLLSIGGAFRSDTQYF. The V gene is TRBV11-3, the J gene TRBJ2-3; 8 positions agree with TRBD2. The CDR3 runs to 19 residues. V was clipped by 2 bases and J by 6 bases; unmatched bases: 19. Germline V lookup: CDR1 SGHNT, CDR2 YENEEA.